The rows below give T cell receptor beta chains drawn from one sample of a study of cytomegalovirus exposure and HLA in healthy donors. Assay: immunoSEQ multiplex PCR; the TCRdb copy retains only in-frame clones and omits some. The sample lists about 170,000 clones, around 84% occurring once. Sequenced sample: PBMCs. The receptors here all came from a boy aged 2 to 10 in good health and CMV-seronegative. CDR3s include the opening cysteine and the closing phenylalanine or tryptophan. D genes are given only for firm matches. Not every row has a clone size; where given, it reads once, few, many or a size class.

J: TRBJ2-1; V: TRBV10-1; D: -; size: -; DNA: TGCGCCAGCAGTGATGATCGGGGGTCCTACAATGAGCAGTTCTTC; CDR3: CASSDDRGSYNEQFF
J: TRBJ1-1; V: TRBV5-8; D: TRBD1; size: -; DNA: TGTGCCAGCAGCTTGGGGGACAGGGCCGTGCGGACTGAAGCTTTCTTT; CDR3: CASSLGDRAVRTEAFF
J: TRBJ2-3; V: TRBV10-3; D: TRBD2; size: -; DNA: TGTGCCATCAGTGAGGGTACTAGCGGGGGCGGGGCGGATACGCAGTATTTT; CDR3: CAISEGTSGGGADTQYF
J: TRBJ2-1; V: TRBV4-1; D: TRBD1; size: once; DNA: TGCGCCAGCAGCCAACCCCTGACAGGGAACAATGAGCAGTTCTTC; CDR3: CASSQPLTGNNEQFF
J: TRBJ1-5; V: TRBV6-1; D: -; size: once; DNA: TGTGCCAGCAGTGATAAGAGGGGGAAGAGCAATCAGCCCCAGCATTTT; CDR3: CASSDKRGKSNQPQHF
J: TRBJ1-1; V: TRBV27; D: -; size: few; DNA: TGTGCCAGCAGTGTCGCGGGGGCGAGCACTGAAGCTTTCTTT; CDR3: CASSVAGASTEAFF
J: TRBJ2-7; V: TRBV10-3; D: TRBD2; size: few; DNA: TGTGCCATCAGTGAGCAGTTGGGCGGGAGCCACCCCTCCTACGAGCAGTACTTC; CDR3: CAISEQLGGSHPSYEQYF
J: TRBJ1-1; V: TRBV4-1; D: -; size: -; DNA: TGCGCCAGCAGCCAAGAGGGAGGGGGGATCACTGAAGCTTTCTTT; CDR3: CASSQEGGGITEAFF
J: TRBJ2-7; V: TRBV7-9; D: -; size: -; DNA: TGTTCCAGCAGCTCGGGGGACGAGCAGTACTTC; CDR3: CSSSSGDEQYF
J: TRBJ1-6; V: TRBV28; D: -; size: -; DNA: TGTGCCAGCGTACCGGACACAGTGGACATTAGCTCCTATAATTCACCCCTCCACTTT; CDR3: CASVPDTVDISSYNSPLHF
J: TRBJ2-7; V: TRBV29-1; D: -; size: -; DNA: TGCAGCGTTGGCGTAAGCGGTAAGGAGCAGTACTTC; CDR3: CSVGVSGKEQYF
J: TRBJ1-1; V: TRBV5-1; D: TRBD1; size: -; DNA: TGCGCCAGCAGCTTAGGGACAGGGGGCAGTACTGAAGCTTTCTTT; CDR3: CASSLGTGGSTEAFF
J: TRBJ1-1; V: TRBV18; D: -; size: -; DNA: TGTGCCAGCTCACCACGGGCGGGGGACACTGAAGCTTTCTTT; CDR3: CASSPRAGDTEAFF
J: TRBJ1-5; V: TRBV30; D: TRBD1; size: -; DNA: TGTGCCTGGAGTTACAGACAGGGGTCTGGCCAGCCCCAGCATTTT; CDR3: CAWSYRQGSGQPQHF
J: TRBJ2-1; V: TRBV7-3; D: -; size: -; DNA: TGTGCCAGCAGCTTACCACAGAAACCCTACAATGAGCAGTTCTTC; CDR3: CASSLPQKPYNEQFF
J: TRBJ2-1; V: TRBV6-6; D: TRBD1; size: -; DNA: TGTGCCAGCAGCCGCCGGGACAGGGGGCTTCGGGAGCAGTTCTTC; CDR3: CASSRRDRGLREQFF
J: TRBJ1-1; V: TRBV2; D: -; size: -; DNA: TGTGCCAGTTCACTGACAGGGAACACTGAAGCTTTCTTT; CDR3: CASSLTGNTEAFF
J: TRBJ2-1; V: TRBV30; D: -; size: -; DNA: TGTGCCTGGAGTCCCGTCACGGCCCCTAGGAATGAGCAGTTCTTC; CDR3: CAWSPVTAPRNEQFF
J: TRBJ1-5; V: TRBV28; D: -; size: -; DNA: TGTGCCAGCAGTTTCGGGGGGCAGCCCCAGCATTTT; CDR3: CASSFGGQPQHF
J: TRBJ1-5; V: TRBV27; D: TRBD1; size: -; DNA: TGTGCCAGCAGCCGGACAGGGTGGGGCAATCAGCCCCAGCATTTT; CDR3: CASSRTGWGNQPQHF
J: TRBJ2-3; V: TRBV7-9; D: TRBD1; size: -; DNA: TGTTCCAGCAGCTTCCCACAGGGGATCAAAGATACGCAGTATTTT; CDR3: CSSSFPQGIKDTQYF
J: TRBJ2-3; V: TRBV15; D: TRBD2; size: -; DNA: TGTGCCACCAGCAGACTAATAGCGGGAGGAGGGACAGATACGCAGTATTTT; CDR3: CATSRLIAGGGTDTQYF
J: TRBJ2-7; V: TRBV19; D: -; size: -; DNA: TGTGCCAGTAGCCCTGCCGAGGAGCTCTACGAGCAGTACTTC; CDR3: CASSPAEELYEQYF
J: TRBJ2-2; V: TRBV7-9; D: -; size: few; DNA: TGTGCCAGCAGCCAGGGAGGATGGCGGGCCCCGAGCACCGGGGAGCTGTTTTTT; CDR3: CASSQGGWRAPSTGELFF
J: TRBJ1-6; V: TRBV7-9; D: TRBD1; size: -; DNA: TGTGCCAGCAGCGTGCAGGGGGAACCCCTCCACTTT; CDR3: CASSVQGEPLHF
J: TRBJ2-7; V: TRBV18; D: TRBD2; size: -; DNA: TGTGCCAGCTCACCCTCGGGGGGGGTCTACGAGCAGTACTTC; CDR3: CASSPSGGVYEQYF
J: TRBJ2-7; V: TRBV18; D: TRBD2; size: -; DNA: TGTGCCAGCTCACAGCCGGGACTACAAGAGCAGTACTTC; CDR3: CASSQPGLQEQYF
J: TRBJ1-5; V: TRBV6-1; D: TRBD1; size: -; DNA: TGTGCCAGCAGTGGGTCGACAGGGGGTCAGCCCCAGCATTTT; CDR3: CASSGSTGGQPQHF
J: TRBJ2-1; V: TRBV7-2; D: -; size: -; DNA: TGTGCCAGCAGCTTTAATCTGCATTGGGGGGGCTCGAATGAGCAGTTCTTC; CDR3: CASSFNLHWGGSNEQFF
J: TRBJ1-2; V: TRBV21-1; D: -; size: few; DNA: TGTGCCAGCGAAGGCCTGGACAGGCACTATGGCTACACCTTC; CDR3: CASEGLDRHYGYTF
J: TRBJ2-7; V: TRBV2; D: TRBD1; size: -; DNA: TGTGCCAGCAGTAGCCCTAGGACAGGGCCTCTCTACGAGCAGTACTTC; CDR3: CASSSPRTGPLYEQYF
J: TRBJ1-2; V: TRBV2; D: -; size: once; DNA: TGTGCCAGCAGCGCCCCCCAGGGTATAAACTATGACTACACCTTC; CDR3: CASSAPQGINYDYTF